This is a list of T cell receptor beta chains from one sample in a study of cytomegalovirus exposure and HLA in healthy donors. The assay was immunoSEQ multiplex PCR, and TCRdb's table has in-frame clones only and misses some. The sample shows 150,000 to 200,000 clones, 80% to 90% of them seen only once. The source material was PBMCs. The receptor set was obtained from a woman in her twenties or thirties in good health and CMV-seropositive. The CDR3 runs from the conserved cysteine through the conserved F or W. A D gene is named only where the DNA matches it firmly. Rows may omit the clone size; those that give it use once, few, many or a size class.

abundance,d_gene,j_gene,v_gene,CDR3nt,CDR3aa
once,-,TRBJ1-5,TRBV6-5,TGTGCCAGCAGTTCTTACCGGGGGTATAGCAATCAGCCCCAGCATTTT,CASSSYRGYSNQPQHF
few,-,TRBJ2-7,TRBV15,TGTGCCACCAGCAGAGACAGGGCCCGCTTCTACGAGCAGTACTTC,CATSRDRARFYEQYF
-,TRBD2,TRBJ2-1,TRBV5-6,TGTGCCAGCAGCTTGGCTAGGGAACTAGCGGGACTAAATGAGCAGTTCTTC,CASSLARELAGLNEQFF
-,TRBD1,TRBJ1-5,TRBV2,TGTGCCAGCAGTGATTTGGCTCCGGGACAGGGAGGGCCCCAGCATTTT,CASSDLAPGQGGPQHF
-,-,TRBJ1-1,TRBV20-1,TGCAGTGCTGGACGGACTGAGGCTTTCTTT,CSAGRTEAFF
-,-,TRBJ2-5,TRBV30,TGTGCTCTGAGCCATGAGGAAGAGACCCAGTACTTC,CALSHEEETQYF
-,TRBD1,TRBJ2-6,TRBV6-1,TGTGCCAGCAGTGTAATCGCCACAGGGGCTCGGTCTGGGGCCAACGTCCTGACTTTC,CASSVIATGARSGANVLTF
-,-,TRBJ2-2,TRBV4-2,TGTGCCAGCAGCCAAGATCTGGCAGGGGTAACGTTAAGGGTGAGAACCGGGGAGCTGTTTTTT,CASSQDLAGVTLRVRTGELFF
-,TRBD2,TRBJ2-7,TRBV4-2,TGTGCCAGCAGCCTGAACCAAGCGGGAACCTCCTACGAGCAGTACTTC,CASSLNQAGTSYEQYF
-,TRBD2,TRBJ2-7,TRBV30,TGTGCCTGGAGTCAAGGACTAGCGGCAACCTACGAGCAGTACTTC,CAWSQGLAATYEQYF
-,TRBD2,TRBJ2-1,TRBV5-6,TGTGCCAGCAGCTCTTTAGCGGGAGGGGGGCAGTTCTTC,CASSSLAGGGQFF
-,TRBD2,TRBJ2-1,TRBV13,TGTGCCAGCAGCCCCCGGGTAGCGGGAGGCTCCTACAATGAGCAGTTCTTC,CASSPRVAGGSYNEQFF
-,TRBD1,TRBJ2-1,TRBV13,TGTGCCAGCAGCTCCAGGGGGATCACCTACAATGAGCAGTTCTTC,CASSSRGITYNEQFF
-,-,TRBJ1-3,TRBV5-4,TGTGCCAGCAGCTTCGGCGCAGGGCCTGGAAACACCATATATTTT,CASSFGAGPGNTIYF
-,TRBD2,TRBJ2-7,TRBV27,TGTGCCAGCAGTTGGGATGCGGGAGGGTCCTACGAGCAGTACTTC,CASSWDAGGSYEQYF
few,TRBD2,TRBJ2-1,TRBV9,TGTGCCAGCAGCGTAGGGACTAGCGGTTACAATGAGCAGTTCTTC,CASSVGTSGYNEQFF
-,TRBD2,TRBJ2-2,TRBV4-1,TGCGCCAGCAGCCAGCGGGAGTTCACCGGGGAGCTGTTTTTT,CASSQREFTGELFF
-,-,TRBJ1-2,TRBV7-8,TGTGCCAGCAGCTTAGTGGGCCAGGAAATGATCTATGGCTACACCTTC,CASSLVGQEMIYGYTF
-,-,TRBJ2-1,TRBV6-1,TGTGCCAGCAGTGATCGGGGGACCTCCTACAATGAGCAGTTCTTC,CASSDRGTSYNEQFF
few,-,TRBJ1-2,TRBV28,TGTGCCAGCACCCCAGGGGTAAACTATGGCTACACCTTC,CASTPGVNYGYTF
-,-,TRBJ2-3,TRBV5-1,TGCGCCAGCAGCGCTACAGTCCCGCGCACAGATACGCAGTATTTT,CASSATVPRTDTQYF
-,TRBD1,TRBJ1-2,TRBV2,TGTGCCAGCAGTTTCAAGACTACAGGGGAGGGCTACACCTTC,CASSFKTTGEGYTF
-,-,TRBJ2-7,TRBV18,TGTGCCAGCTCAGACTACCCCGCCTACGAGCAGTACTTC,CASSDYPAYEQYF
-,-,TRBJ1-1,TRBV6-1,TGTGCCACACACCAACAGGGGAACACTGAAGCTTTCTTT,CATHQQGNTEAFF
-,-,TRBJ2-7,TRBV11-2,TGTGCCAGCAGCAAGGCGGGTTCTCAGCAGTACTTC,CASSKAGSQQYF
once,-,TRBJ2-1,TRBV16,TGTGCCAGCAGCTCTGCTCAGGTGAACAATGAGCAGTTCTTC,CASSSAQVNNEQFF
-,-,TRBJ1-1,TRBV25-1,TGTGCCAGCAAGGTTGCCGGCGGTGAAGCTTTCTTT,CASKVAGGEAFF
-,TRBD1,TRBJ2-7,TRBV7-2,TGTGCCAGCAGCCTCGTGGGGGCAGGGGGTCACGAGCAGTACTTC,CASSLVGAGGHEQYF
-,-,TRBJ1-2,TRBV5-8,TGTGCCAGCAGCTTGGGGACAGACGGTGGCTACACCTTC,CASSLGTDGGYTF
-,TRBD2,TRBJ2-1,TRBV4-1,TGCGCCAGCAGGACAATAGCAAGGTTAACTAGCGGGAATGAGCAGTTCTTC,CASRTIARLTSGNEQFF
-,-,TRBJ2-2,TRBV27,TGTGCCAGCAGAAACGGCGGGTACACCGGGGAGCTGTTTTTT,CASRNGGYTGELFF
-,-,TRBJ2-1,TRBV27,TGTGCCAGCAGTTTACGAGCTTTCTACAATGAGCAGTTCTTC,CASSLRAFYNEQFF
few,TRBD1,TRBJ2-4,TRBV19,TGTGCCAGTAGTCCACCGGGACAGAGAAACATTCAGTACTTC,CASSPPGQRNIQYF
-,-,TRBJ2-2,TRBV5-1,TGCGCCAGCAGCTTCCAGGGAGGGAACACCGGGGAGCTGTTTTTT,CASSFQGGNTGELFF
-,-,TRBJ2-1,TRBV7-9,TGTGCCACCAGGACAGCCACCTACAATGAGCAGTTCTTC,CATRTATYNEQFF
-,TRBD1,TRBJ1-4,TRBV19,TGTGCCAGTACCGTAACAGGGGGGAATGAAAAACTGTTTTTT,CASTVTGGNEKLFF
-,-,TRBJ1-1,TRBV7-8,TGTGCCAGCAGCTTAGGTTCCGTGAACACTGAAGCTTTCTTT,CASSLGSVNTEAFF
few,TRBD1,TRBJ1-2,TRBV19,TGTGCCAGTAGTCTGGACAGGGACTATGGCTACACCTTC,CASSLDRDYGYTF
-,TRBD2,TRBJ2-2,TRBV2,TGTGCCAGCGGGGAGACTAGCGGGAGGAATACCGGGGAGCTGTTTTTT,CASGETSGRNTGELFF
-,-,TRBJ2-5,TRBV7-7,TGTGCTAGCAGCGAAGCTAAAGAGACCCAGTACTTC,CASSEAKETQYF
-,TRBD1,TRBJ1-1,TRBV29-1,TGCAGCGTTCTACCTAGGACAGGGAGGACGATGTTGAGACCCCACACTGAAGCTTTCTTT,CSVLPRTGRTMLRPHTEAFF
-,TRBD1,TRBJ1-2,TRBV2,TGTGCCAGCAGTGTTGGGACAGCCTCGGGAGGCTACACCTTC,CASSVGTASGGYTF
few,-,TRBJ1-2,TRBV11-2,TGTGCCAGCAGCTCTTGGGGGCAGGACCGCTATGGCTACACCTTC,CASSSWGQDRYGYTF
-,TRBD2,TRBJ2-7,TRBV5-6,TGTGCCAGCAGCTTGGAGCGGGAACTCTCCTACGAGCAGTACTTC,CASSLERELSYEQYF
-,-,TRBJ2-5,TRBV2,TGTGCCAGCGTAATGTTCAGGGGAGAGACCCAGTACTTC,CASVMFRGETQYF
-,-,TRBJ2-7,TRBV21-1,TGTGCCAGCAGCTACCGCCGGGACAGGGAGTCTTACGAGCAGTACTTC,CASSYRRDRESYEQYF
once,TRBD2,TRBJ2-5,TRBV7-6,TGTGCCAGCAGCTTAGAAAGTGCGGGAGGCGGGGGAGAGACCCAGTACTTC,CASSLESAGGGGETQYF
once,-,TRBJ1-4,TRBV28,TGTGCCAGCAGTCCTACAGGAGCAACTAATGAAAAACTGTTTTTT,CASSPTGATNEKLFF
-,-,TRBJ1-2,TRBV29-1,TGCAGCGTTGACGAGTACAGCACTGCCTATGGCTACACCTTC,CSVDEYSTAYGYTF